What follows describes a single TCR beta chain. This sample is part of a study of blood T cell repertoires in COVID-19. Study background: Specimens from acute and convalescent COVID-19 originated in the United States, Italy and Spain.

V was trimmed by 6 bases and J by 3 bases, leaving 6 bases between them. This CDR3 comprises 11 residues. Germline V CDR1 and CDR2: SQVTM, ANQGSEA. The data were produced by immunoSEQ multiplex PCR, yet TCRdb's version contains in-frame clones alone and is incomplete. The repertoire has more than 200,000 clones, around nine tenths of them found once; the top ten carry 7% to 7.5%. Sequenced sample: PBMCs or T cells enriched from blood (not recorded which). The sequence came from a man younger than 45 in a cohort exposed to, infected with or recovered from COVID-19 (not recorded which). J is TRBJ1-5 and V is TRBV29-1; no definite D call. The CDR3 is CSVRVNQPQHF. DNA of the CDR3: TGCAGCGTCCGGGTCAATCAGCCCCAGCATTTT.